This is a list of T cell receptor beta chains from one sample in a study of beta chain features in type 1 diabetes. The method was immunoSEQ multiplex PCR; TCRdb's version includes in-frame clones alone and lacks a portion of them. The sample lists around 290,000 clones; around 7.3% were seen once. The source material was central memory CD4+ T cells from blood. All receptors come from a woman aged 18-29 years in good health. CDR3s include the opening cysteine and the closing phenylalanine or tryptophan. The D gene is left open where the match is weak. Rows give clone size only sometimes, using once, few, many, or a class for an expanded clone.

v_call,clone_size,d_call,j_call,cdr3_aa,cdr3_nt
TRBV28,many,TRBD1,TRBJ2-4,CATVPGGAKNIQYF,TGTGCCACAGTCCCAGGGGGAGCCAAAAACATTCAGTACTTC
TRBV9,many,NA,TRBJ2-3,CASSDTDTQYF,TGTGCCAGCAGCGACACAGATACGCAGTATTTT
TRBV18,few,NA,TRBJ1-2,CASSPDGTGNGYTF,TGTGCCAGCTCTCCGGACGGTACGGGAAATGGCTACACCTTC
TRBV18,few,NA,TRBJ2-2,CASSPQNTGELFF,TGTGCCAGCTCACCCCAGAACACCGGGGAGCTGTTTTTT
TRBV10-3,many,NA,TRBJ1-2,CAISELSGDYGYTF,TGTGCCATCAGTGAACTGTCCGGGGATTATGGCTACACCTTC
TRBV7-3,few,TRBD2,TRBJ2-2,CASSLGLAGTGELFF,TGTGCCAGCAGTCTCGGGCTAGCGGGGACCGGGGAGCTGTTTTTT
TRBV19,NA,NA,TRBJ2-1,CASRGKEQFF,TGTGCCAGCCGGGGTAAGGAGCAGTTCTTC
TRBV7-2,NA,NA,TRBJ2-1,CASSLWQTDEQFF,TGTGCCAGCAGCTTGTGGCAGACCGATGAGCAGTTCTTC
TRBV5-1,few,NA,TRBJ1-5,CASSLYSNQPQHF,TGCGCCAGCAGCTTGTATAGCAATCAGCCCCAGCATTTT
TRBV6-5,NA,TRBD2,TRBJ2-1,CASSYRAGRNDEQFF,TGTGCCAGCAGTTACAGAGCGGGACGTAACGATGAGCAGTTCTTC
TRBV7-2,few,NA,TRBJ2-4,CASSLQLAKNIQYF,TGTGCCAGCAGCCTACAGCTAGCCAAAAACATTCAGTACTTC
TRBV25-1,NA,TRBD1,TRBJ1-6,CASSISGTGRSPLHF,TGTGCCAGCAGTATCTCCGGGACAGGGCGGTCACCCCTCCACTTT
TRBV7-8,NA,NA,TRBJ1-4,CASSLEVWGSDEKLFF,TGTGCCAGCAGCTTAGAGGTCTGGGGGAGTGATGAAAAACTGTTTTTT
TRBV10-3,NA,TRBD1,TRBJ2-1,CAISAGQDNYNEQFF,TGTGCCATCAGTGCCGGACAGGATAACTACAATGAGCAGTTCTTC
TRBV7-9,few,NA,TRBJ1-2,CASSLEVYGYTF,TGTGCCAGCAGCCTAGAAGTCTATGGCTACACCTTC
TRBV11-2,few,NA,TRBJ1-1,CASSLSREATEAFF,TGTGCCAGCAGCTTAAGCAGGGAGGCCACTGAAGCTTTCTTT